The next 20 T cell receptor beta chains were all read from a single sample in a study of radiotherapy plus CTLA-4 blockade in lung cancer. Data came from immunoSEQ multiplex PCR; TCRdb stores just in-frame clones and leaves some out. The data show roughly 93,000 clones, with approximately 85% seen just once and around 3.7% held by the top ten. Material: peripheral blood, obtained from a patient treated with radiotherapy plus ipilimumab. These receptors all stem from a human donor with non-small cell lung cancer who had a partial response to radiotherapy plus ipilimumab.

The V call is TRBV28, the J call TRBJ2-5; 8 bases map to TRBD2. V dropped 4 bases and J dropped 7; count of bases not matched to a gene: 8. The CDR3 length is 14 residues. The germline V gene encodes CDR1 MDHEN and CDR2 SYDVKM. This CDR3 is CASSSAGVRGTQYF. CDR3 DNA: TGTGCCAGCAGTTCAGCGGGAGTAAGGGGGACCCAGTACTTC.

The CDR3 region has the DNA TGTGCCAGCAGTGCAACCCTAGCGGGAGCCCACGAGCAGTACTTC. This gives the protein CASSATLAGAHEQYF. The chain couples TRBV6-5 to TRBJ2-7; 10 bases agree with TRBD2. The CDR3 is 15 amino acids. Germline V gene lookup returns CDR1 MNHEY and CDR2 SVGAGI. J lost 5 bases, V lost 5 bases, and 9 bases had no gene match.

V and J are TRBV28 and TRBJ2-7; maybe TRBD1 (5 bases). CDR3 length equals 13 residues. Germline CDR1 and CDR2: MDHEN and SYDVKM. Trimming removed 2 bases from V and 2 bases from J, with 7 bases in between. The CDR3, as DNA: TGTGCCAGCAGTTTAAGGGGTCCCTACGAGCAGTACTTC. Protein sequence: CASSLRGPYEQYF. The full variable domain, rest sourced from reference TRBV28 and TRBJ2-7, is DVKVTQSSRYLVKRTGEKVFLECVQDMDHENMFWYRQDPGLGLRLIYFSYDVKMKEKGDIPEGYSVSREKKERFSLILESASTNQTSMYLCASSLRGPYEQYFGPGTRLTVT.

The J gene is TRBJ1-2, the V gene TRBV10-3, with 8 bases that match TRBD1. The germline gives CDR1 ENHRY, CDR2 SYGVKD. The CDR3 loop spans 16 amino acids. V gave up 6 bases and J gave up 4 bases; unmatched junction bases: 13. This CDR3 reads CAISTGGQGGGYGYTF. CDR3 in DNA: TGTGCCATCAGCACGGGCGGACAGGGCGGTGGCTATGGCTACACCTTC.

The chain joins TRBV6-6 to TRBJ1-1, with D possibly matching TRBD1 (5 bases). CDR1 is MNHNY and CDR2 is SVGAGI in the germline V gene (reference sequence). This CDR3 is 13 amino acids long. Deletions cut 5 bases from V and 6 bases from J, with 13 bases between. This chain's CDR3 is CASSPSGVAEAFF. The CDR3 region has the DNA TGTGCCAGCAGTCCCTCGGGGGTGGCTGAAGCTTTCTTT.

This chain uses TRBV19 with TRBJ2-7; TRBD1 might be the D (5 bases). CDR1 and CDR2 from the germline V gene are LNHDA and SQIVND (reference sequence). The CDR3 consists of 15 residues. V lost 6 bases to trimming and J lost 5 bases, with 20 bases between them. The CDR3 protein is CASSQEQGKVHEQYF. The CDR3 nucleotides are TGTGCCAGTAGCCAGGAGCAGGGAAAGGTCCACGAGCAGTACTTC.

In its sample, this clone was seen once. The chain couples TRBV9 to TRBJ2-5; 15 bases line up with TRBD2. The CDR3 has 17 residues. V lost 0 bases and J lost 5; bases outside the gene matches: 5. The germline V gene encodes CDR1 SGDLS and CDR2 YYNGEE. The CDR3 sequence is CASSVGTSGRAAETQYF. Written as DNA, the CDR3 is TGTGCCAGCAGCGTAGGGACTAGCGGGAGGGCCGCGGAGACCCAGTACTTC.

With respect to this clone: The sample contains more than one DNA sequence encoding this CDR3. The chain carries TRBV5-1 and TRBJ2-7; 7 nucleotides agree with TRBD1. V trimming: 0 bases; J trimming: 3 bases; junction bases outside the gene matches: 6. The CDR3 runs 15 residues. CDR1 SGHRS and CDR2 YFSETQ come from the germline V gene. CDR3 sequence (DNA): TGCGCCAGCAGCTTGGTAGCAGGGGGAAACTACGAGCAGTACTTC. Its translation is CASSLVAGGNYEQYF.

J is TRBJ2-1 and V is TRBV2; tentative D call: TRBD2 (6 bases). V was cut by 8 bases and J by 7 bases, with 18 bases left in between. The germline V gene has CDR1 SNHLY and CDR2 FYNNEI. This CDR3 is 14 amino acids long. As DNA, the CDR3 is TGTGCCAGCGGGGGGAGGAACCGTGAGAATGAGCAGTTCTTC. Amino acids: CASGGRNRENEQFF.

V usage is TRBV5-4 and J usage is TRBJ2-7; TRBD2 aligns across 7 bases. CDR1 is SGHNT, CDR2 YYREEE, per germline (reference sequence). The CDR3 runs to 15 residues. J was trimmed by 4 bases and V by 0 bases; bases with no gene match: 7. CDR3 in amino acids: CASSLDPGGLYEQYF. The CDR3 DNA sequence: TGTGCCAGCAGCTTGGACCCGGGAGGATTATACGAGCAGTACTTC.

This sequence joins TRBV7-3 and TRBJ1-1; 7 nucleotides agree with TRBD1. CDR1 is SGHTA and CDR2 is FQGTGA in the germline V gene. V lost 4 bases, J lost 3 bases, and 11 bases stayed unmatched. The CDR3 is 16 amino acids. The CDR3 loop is CASSSQGGVLYTEAFF. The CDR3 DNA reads TGTGCCAGCAGCTCCCAGGGGGGTGTCTTGTACACTGAAGCTTTCTTT. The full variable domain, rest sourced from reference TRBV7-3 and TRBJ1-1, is GAGVSQTPSNKVTEKGKYVELRCDPISGHTALYWYRQSLGQGPEFLIYFQGTGAADDSGLPNDRFFAVRPEGSVSTLKIQRTERGDSAVYLCASSSQGGVLYTEAFFGQGTRLTVV.

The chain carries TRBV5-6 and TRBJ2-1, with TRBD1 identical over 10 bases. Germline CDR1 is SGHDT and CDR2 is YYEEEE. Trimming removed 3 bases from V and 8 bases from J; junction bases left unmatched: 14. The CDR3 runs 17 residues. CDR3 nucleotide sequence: TGTGCCAGCAGCTCTATGACTGACAGGGGGCCTTTAGATGAGCAGTTCTTC. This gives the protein CASSSMTDRGPLDEQFF.

For the CDR3, the DNA is TGTGCCAGCAGCTTGAGGGGTAGCGGTGGCCAAGAGACCCAGTACTTC. Translated: CASSLRGSGGQETQYF. V is TRBV5-4 and J is TRBJ2-5; possibly TRBD2 for D (6 bases). Germline V lookup: CDR1 SGHNT, CDR2 YYREEE (reference sequence). V dropped 1 base and J dropped 1 base, with 14 bases sitting between them. CDR3 length equals 16 residues.

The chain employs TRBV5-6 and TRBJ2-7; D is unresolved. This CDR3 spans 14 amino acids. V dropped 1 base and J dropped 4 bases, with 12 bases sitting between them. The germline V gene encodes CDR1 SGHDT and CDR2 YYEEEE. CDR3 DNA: TGTGCCAGCAGCTTGTCTCACACAACGTACGAGCAGTACTTC. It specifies CASSLSHTTYEQYF.

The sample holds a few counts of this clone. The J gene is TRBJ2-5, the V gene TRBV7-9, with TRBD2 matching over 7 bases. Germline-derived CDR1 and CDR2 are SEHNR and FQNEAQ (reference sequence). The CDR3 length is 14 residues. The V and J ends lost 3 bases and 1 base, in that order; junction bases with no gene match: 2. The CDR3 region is CASSFSGSQETQYF. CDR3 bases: TGTGCCAGCAGCTTTAGCGGGTCCCAAGAGACCCAGTACTTC.

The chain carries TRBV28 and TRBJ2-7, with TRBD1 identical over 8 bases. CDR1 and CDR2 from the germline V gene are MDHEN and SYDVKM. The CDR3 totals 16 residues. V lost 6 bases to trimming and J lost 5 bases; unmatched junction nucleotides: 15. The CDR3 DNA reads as TGTGCCAGCAGCCAGAATGCCGGGACAGGTTTCGACGAGCAGTACTTC. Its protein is CASSQNAGTGFDEQYF.

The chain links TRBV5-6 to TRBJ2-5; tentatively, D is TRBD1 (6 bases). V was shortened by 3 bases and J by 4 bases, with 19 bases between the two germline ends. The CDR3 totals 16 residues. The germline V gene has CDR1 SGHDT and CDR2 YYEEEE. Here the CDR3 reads CASSSPDTGKAETQYF. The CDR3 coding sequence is TGTGCCAGCAGCTCTCCTGACACAGGGAAGGCAGAGACCCAGTACTTC.

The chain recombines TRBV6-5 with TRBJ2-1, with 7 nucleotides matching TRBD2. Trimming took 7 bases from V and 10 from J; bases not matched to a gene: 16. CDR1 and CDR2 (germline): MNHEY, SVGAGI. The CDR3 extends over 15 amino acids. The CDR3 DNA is TGTGCCAGCACCACCCTTGGTTCGGGAGGATGGGAGCAGTTCTTC. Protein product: CASTTLGSGGWEQFF.

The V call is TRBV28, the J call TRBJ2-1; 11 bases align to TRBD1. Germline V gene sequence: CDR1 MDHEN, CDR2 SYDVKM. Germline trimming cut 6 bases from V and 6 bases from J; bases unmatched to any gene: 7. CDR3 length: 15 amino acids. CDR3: CASRESGTGGNEQFF. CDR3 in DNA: TGTGCCAGCAGGGAATCCGGGACAGGGGGCAATGAGCAGTTCTTC.

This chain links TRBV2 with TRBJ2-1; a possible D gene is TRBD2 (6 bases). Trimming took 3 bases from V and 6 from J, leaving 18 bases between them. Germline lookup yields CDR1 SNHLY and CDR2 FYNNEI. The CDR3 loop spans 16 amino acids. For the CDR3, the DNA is TGTGCCAGCAGTGATGAGGCGGGACGGGCCCCCAATGAGCAGTTCTTC. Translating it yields CASSDEAGRAPNEQFF. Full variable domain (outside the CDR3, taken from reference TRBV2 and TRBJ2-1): EPEVTQTPSHQVTQMGQEVILRCVPISNHLYFYWYRQILGQKVEFLVSFYNNEISEKSEIFDDQFSVERPDGSNFTLKIRSTKLEDSAMYFCASSDEAGRAPNEQFFGPGTRLTVL.